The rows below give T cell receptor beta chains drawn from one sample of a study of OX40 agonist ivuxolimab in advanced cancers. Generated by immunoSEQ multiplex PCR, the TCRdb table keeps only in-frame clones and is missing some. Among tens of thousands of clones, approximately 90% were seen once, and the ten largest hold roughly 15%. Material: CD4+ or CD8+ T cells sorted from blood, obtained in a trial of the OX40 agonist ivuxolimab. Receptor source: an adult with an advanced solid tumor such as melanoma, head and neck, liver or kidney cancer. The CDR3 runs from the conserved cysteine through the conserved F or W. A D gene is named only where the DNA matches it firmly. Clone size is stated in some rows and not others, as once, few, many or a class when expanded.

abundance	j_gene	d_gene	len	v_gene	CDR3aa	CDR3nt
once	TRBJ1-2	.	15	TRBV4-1	CASSPNDQSGYGYTF	TGCGCCAGCAGCCCCAACGACCAGTCGGGCTATGGCTACACCTTC
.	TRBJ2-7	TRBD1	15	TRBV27	CASRILGQGSSEQYF	TGTGCCAGCAGGATTTTGGGACAGGGAAGTTCCGAGCAGTACTTC
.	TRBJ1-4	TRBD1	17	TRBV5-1	CASSLGQGFATNEKLFF	TGCGCCAGCAGCTTGGGACAGGGGTTTGCAACTAATGAAAAACTGTTTTTT
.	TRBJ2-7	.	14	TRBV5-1	CASSSADSSYEQYF	TGCGCCAGCAGCTCCGCGGACTCCTCCTACGAGCAGTACTTC
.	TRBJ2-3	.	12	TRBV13	CASSLGADTQYF	TGTGCCAGCAGCCTGGGGGCTGATACGCAGTATTTT
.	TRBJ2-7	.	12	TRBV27	CASIGGPYEQYF	TGTGCCAGCATAGGGGGACCCTACGAGCAGTACTTC
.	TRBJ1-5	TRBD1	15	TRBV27	CASTAGTGGNQPQHF	TGTGCCAGCACCGCCGGGACAGGGGGGAATCAGCCCCAGCATTTT
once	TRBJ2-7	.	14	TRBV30	CAWSPPGPLDEQYF	TGTGCCTGGAGCCCCCCGGGACCGTTAGACGAGCAGTACTTC
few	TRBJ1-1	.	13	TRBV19	CASFDGYNTEAFF	TGTGCCAGTTTCGACGGATATAACACTGAAGCTTTCTTT
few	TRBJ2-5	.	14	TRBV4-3	CASSQEAAEETQYF	TGCGCCAGCAGCCAAGAGGCAGCAGAAGAGACCCAGTACTTC
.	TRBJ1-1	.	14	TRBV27	CASSLIGANTEAFF	TGTGCCAGCAGTTTAATAGGGGCGAACACTGAAGCTTTCTTT
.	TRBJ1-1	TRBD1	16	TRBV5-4	CASSGESGTANTEAFF	TGTGCCAGCAGCGGGGAGTCTGGGACAGCGAACACTGAAGCTTTCTTT
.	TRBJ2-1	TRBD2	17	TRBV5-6	CASSLASGIGRYNEQFF	TGTGCCAGCAGCTTGGCCAGCGGGATAGGCAGGTACAATGAGCAGTTCTTC
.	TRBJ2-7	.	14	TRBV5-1	CASAWTTGAYEQYF	TGCGCCAGCGCGTGGACCACGGGAGCCTACGAGCAGTACTTC
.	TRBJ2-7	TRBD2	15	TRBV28	CASSLRLAGAYEQYF	TGTGCCAGCAGCCTCAGACTAGCGGGAGCCTACGAGCAGTACTTC
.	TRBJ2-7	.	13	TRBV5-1	CASSPDGAYEQYF	TGCGCCAGCAGCCCTGACGGGGCCTACGAGCAGTACTTC
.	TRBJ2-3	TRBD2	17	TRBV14	CASSLGLAGGVTDTQYF	TGTGCCAGCAGCCTTGGACTAGCGGGAGGTGTTACAGATACGCAGTATTTT
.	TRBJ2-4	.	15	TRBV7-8	CASSPLGNQKNIQYF	TGTGCCAGCAGCCCCCTAGGGAACCAAAAAAACATTCAGTACTTC
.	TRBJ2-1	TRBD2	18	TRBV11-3	CASSLVIAAGVLYNEQFF	TGTGCCAGCAGCTTAGTGATCGCCGCGGGAGTCCTTTACAATGAGCAGTTCTTC
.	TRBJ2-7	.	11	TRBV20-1	CSAREWGEQYF	TGCAGTGCTAGAGAGTGGGGCGAGCAGTACTTC
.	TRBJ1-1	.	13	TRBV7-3	CASSLYMNTEAFF	TGTGCCAGCAGCCTGTATATGAACACTGAAGCTTTCTTT
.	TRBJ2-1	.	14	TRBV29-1	CSVELGTVSNEQFF	TGCAGCGTTGAGCTCGGGACTGTCAGCAATGAGCAGTTCTTC
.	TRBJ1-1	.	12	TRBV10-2	CASSDQTNEAFF	TGCGCCAGCAGTGACCAGACGAATGAAGCTTTCTTT
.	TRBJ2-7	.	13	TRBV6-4	CASSWARLYEQYF	TGTGCCAGCAGCTGGGCCCGACTTTACGAGCAGTACTTC
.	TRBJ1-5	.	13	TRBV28	CASGLIVGQPQHF	TGTGCCAGCGGGTTGATAGTTGGCCAGCCCCAGCATTTT
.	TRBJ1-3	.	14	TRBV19	CASSSGYSGNTIYF	TGTGCCAGTAGTAGCGGATACTCTGGAAACACCATATATTTT
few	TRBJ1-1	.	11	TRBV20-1	CSARWNTEAFF	TGCAGTGCTAGATGGAACACTGAAGCTTTCTTT
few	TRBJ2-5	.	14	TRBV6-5	CASSKLPGPETQYF	TGTGCCAGCAGCAAACTTCCCGGGCCAGAGACCCAGTACTTC
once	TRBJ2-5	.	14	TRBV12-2	CASRFLAVRETQYF	TGTGCAAGTCGCTTCCTAGCGGTCCGTGAGACCCAGTACTTC
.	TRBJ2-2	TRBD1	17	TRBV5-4	CASRHWSGTGGTGELFF	TGTGCCAGCAGACATTGGTCCGGGACAGGGGGAACCGGGGAGCTGTTTTTT
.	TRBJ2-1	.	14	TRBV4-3	CASSQAESGPGQFF	TGCGCCAGCAGCCAAGCTGAATCAGGGCCTGGGCAGTTCTTC
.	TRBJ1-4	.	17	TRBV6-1	CASSEIPDVRLAEKLFF	TGTGCCAGCAGTGAAATCCCGGACGTTCGCTTAGCCGAAAAACTGTTTTTT
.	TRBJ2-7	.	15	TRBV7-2	CASSWGLGGTYEQYF	TGTGCCAGCAGCTGGGGTCTCGGTGGTACGTACGAGCAGTACTTC
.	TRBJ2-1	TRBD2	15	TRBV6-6	CASTEGLAADNEQFF	TGTGCCAGCACCGAGGGACTAGCCGCTGACAATGAGCAGTTCTTC
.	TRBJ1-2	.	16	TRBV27	CASSASPGPLNYGYTF	TGTGCCAGCAGTGCCTCCCCAGGGCCCCTTAACTATGGCTACACCTTC
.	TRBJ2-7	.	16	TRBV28	CASSLEGRTEKYEQYF	TGTGCCAGCAGTTTAGAGGGAAGAACAGAAAAATACGAGCAGTACTTC
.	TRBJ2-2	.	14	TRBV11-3	CASSPPLNTGELFF	TGTGCCAGCAGCCCACCCCTTAACACCGGGGAGCTGTTTTTT
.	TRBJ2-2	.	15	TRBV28	CASSSRGMNTGELFF	TGTGCCAGCAGTTCGAGGGGGATGAACACCGGGGAGCTGTTTTTT
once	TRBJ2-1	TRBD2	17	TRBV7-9	CASSLGVVSGRRNEQFF	TGTGCCAGCAGCTTGGGGGTCGTTAGCGGGAGACGGAATGAGCAGTTCTTC
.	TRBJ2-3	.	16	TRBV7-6	CASSLGTGHSTDTQYF	TGTGCCAGCAGCTTAGGGACGGGGCATAGCACAGATACGCAGTATTTT
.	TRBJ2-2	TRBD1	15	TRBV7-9	CASRPGTGITGELFF	TGTGCCAGCAGGCCCGGGACAGGGATTACCGGGGAGCTGTTTTTT